These T cell receptor beta chains were read from a single sample in a study of early T cells in non-severe SARS-CoV-2 infection. TCRdb passed the 5' RACE reads through MiXCR, listing each CDR3 protein once. Of fewer than 65,000 distinct CDR3 sequences in the sample, 5.9% are singletons; the top ten hold around 3.4%. This material consisted of whole blood, taken at baseline. Receptors originate from an adult who was a healthcare worker with PCR-confirmed SARS-CoV-2 infection or an uninfected control (not recorded which). Both conserved end residues are part of each CDR3. D genes are given only for firm matches. Part of the rows lack a size; the others show once, few, many or a class for expanded clones.

>many|TRBD2|TRBV12-3/TRBV12-4|TRBJ2-1
CASSPGTSGSTYEQFF
TGTGCCAGCAGCCCAGGGACTAGCGGGAGCACCTATGAACAGTTCTTC
>many|NA|TRBV5-6|TRBJ2-6
CASSPGTLNVLTF
TGTGCCAGCAGCCCAGGGACCCTCAACGTCCTGACTTTC
>many|NA|TRBV4-1|TRBJ1-4
CASSQAGQPNEKLFF
TGCGCCAGCAGCCAAGCCGGACAGCCTAATGAAAAACTGTTTTTT
>medium-sized|TRBD1|TRBV20-1|TRBJ1-4
CSAYRTGVEKLFF
TGCAGTGCCTACCGGACAGGCGTCGAAAAACTGTTTTTT
>many|NA|TRBV20-1|TRBJ1-2
CSASPTNYGYTF
TGCAGTGCTAGTCCCACTAACTATGGCTACACCTTC
>many|TRBD1|TRBV6-5|TRBJ2-7
CASSYGQGTSYEQYF
TGTGCCAGCAGTTACGGACAGGGGACTTCCTACGAGCAGTACTTC
>many|NA|TRBV12-3/TRBV12-4|TRBJ2-7
CASSLIQGYEQYF
TGTGCCAGCAGTCTAATACAGGGCTACGAGCAGTACTTC
>NA|NA|TRBV20-1|TRBJ1-4
CSASPYGQNEKLFF
TGCAGTGCTAGCCCCTACGGACAGAATGAAAAACTGTTTTTT
>many|TRBD2|TRBV20-1|TRBJ2-1
CSARNSGRRYEQFF
TGCAGTGCTAGAAACAGCGGGAGGCGATATGAGCAGTTCTTC
>many|TRBD1|TRBV6-1|TRBJ1-5
CASSEAGGAQPQHF
TGTGCCAGCAGTGAAGCAGGGGGCGCACAGCCCCAGCATTTT
>many|NA|TRBV18|TRBJ1-4
CASSPVAGDPGEKLFF
TGTGCCAGCTCACCGGTCGCAGGGGACCCAGGTGAAAAACTGTTTTTT
>NA|TRBD1|TRBV25-1|TRBJ1-5
CASSETGGSQPQHF
TGTGCCAGCAGTGAAACAGGGGGCAGTCAGCCCCAGCATTTT
>many|NA|TRBV3-1|TRBJ2-7
CASSQRGLVYEQYF
TGTGCCAGCAGCCAGAGGGGTCTTGTCTACGAGCAGTACTTC
>many|NA|TRBV20-1|TRBJ2-7
CSASPYGEQYF
TGCAGTGCTAGCCCGTACGGGGAGCAGTACTTC
>many|NA|TRBV18|TRBJ1-3
CASSPQGNTGNTIYF
TGTGCCAGCTCACCACAGGGAAATACTGGAAACACCATATATTTT
>many|NA|TRBV2|TRBJ1-1
CASTLFASGGLDTEAFF
TGTGCCAGCACGTTGTTTGCGTCGGGGGGCCTGGACACTGAAGCTTTCTTT
>many|NA|TRBV27|TRBJ1-5
CASSPGRNQPQHF
TGTGCCAGCAGTCCAGGGCGAAATCAGCCCCAGCATTTT
>many|TRBD2|TRBV18|TRBJ2-7
CASSPPLAGAGLYEQYF
TGTGCCAGCTCACCACCCCTAGCGGGAGCCGGGCTCTACGAGCAGTACTTC
>few|TRBD1|TRBV10-2|TRBJ2-7
CASSYGQERYEQYF
TGCGCCAGCAGTTACGGACAGGAGCGCTACGAGCAGTACTTC
>NA|NA|TRBV4-2|TRBJ1-5
CASSQDELKDNQPQHF
TGTGCCAGCAGCCAAGATGAGCTTAAGGACAATCAGCCCCAGCATTTT
>many|NA|TRBV6-5|TRBJ2-6
CATQSGRPSGANVLTF
TGTGCCACGCAGTCTGGACGGCCCTCTGGGGCCAACGTCCTGACTTTC
>NA|NA|TRBV5-4|TRBJ1-1
CASSLLQDAGNRFF
TGTGCCAGCAGCTTATTACAGGACGCTGGGAACCGCTTCTTT
>many|NA|TRBV29-1|TRBJ2-3
CSAQFSTDTQYF
TGCAGCGCCCAATTTAGCACAGATACGCAGTATTTT
>many|NA|TRBV20-1|TRBJ2-2
CSARAGATGELFF
TGCAGTGCTAGGGCGGGCGCCACCGGGGAGCTGTTTTTT
>many|NA|TRBV7-9|TRBJ2-7
CASSLVPRGEKYF
TGTGCCAGCAGCTTAGTCCCGCGGGGTGAGAAGTACTTC
>NA|TRBD2|TRBV7-2|TRBJ2-1
CASSLAGAGGYNEQFF
TGTGCCAGCAGCTTAGCTGGCGCGGGAGGCTACAATGAGCAGTTCTTC
>few|NA|TRBV5-1|TRBJ2-7
CASVGDSYEQYF
TGCGCCAGCGTCGGCGACTCCTACGAGCAGTACTTC
>many|NA|TRBV12-3/TRBV12-4|TRBJ1-4
CASSLRGTPNEKLFF
TGTGCCAGCAGCCTAAGGGGGACCCCTAATGAAAAACTGTTTTTT
>few|NA|TRBV20-1|TRBJ1-2
CSAEQGNYGYTF
TGCAGTGCTGAACAGGGAAACTATGGCTACACCTTC
>NA|TRBD1|TRBV18|TRBJ1-5
CASSPDRGLDQPQHF
TGTGCCAGCTCTCCCGACAGGGGGTTAGATCAGCCCCAGCATTTT
>many|NA|TRBV7-2|TRBJ1-5
CASSLDGLGPQHF
TGTGCCAGCAGCCTGGACGGCCTTGGGCCCCAGCATTTT
>many|NA|TRBV11-2|TRBJ2-7
CASSLGDYEQYF
TGTGCCAGCAGCTTAGGGGACTACGAGCAGTACTTC
>NA|NA|TRBV27|TRBJ2-7
CASSLSGVTLHQYF
TGTGCCAGCAGTTTATCGGGCGTGACACTCCATCAGTACTTC
>many|NA|TRBV20-1|TRBJ2-6
CSARTPRANVLTF
TGCAGTGCTAGAACCCCCAGGGCCAACGTCCTGACTTTC
>NA|TRBD1|TRBV20-1|TRBJ1-3
CSASSSGQGSGNTIYF
TGCAGTGCTAGTAGTTCGGGACAGGGCTCCGGAAACACCATATATTTT
>many|NA|TRBV7-8|TRBJ2-1
CASSAVGPSPSSYNEQFF
TGTGCCAGCAGCGCCGTGGGGCCTAGCCCTAGCTCCTACAATGAGCAGTTCTTC